The present entry profiles one T cell receptor beta chain with its context. TCRdb's copy holds only in-frame clones and misses some; the assay was immunoSEQ multiplex PCR. The table records tens of thousands of clones, 95% of them present only once. The data stem from a study of technical replicates of blood from a handful of donors. CDR3 length equals 14 residues. Germline V gene lookup returns CDR1 GTSNPN and CDR2 SVGIG (reference sequence). V dropped 0 bases and J dropped 6 bases, with 13 bases sitting between them. This TCR was recovered from a human donor in good health. V usage is TRBV30 and J usage is TRBJ2-3; TRBD1 is a possible D gene (7 bases). The sample consisted of T cells isolated from PBMCs. The CDR3 region has the DNA TGTGCCTGGAGTGTTGTCAGGGGGGTCGATACGCAGTATTTT. Residues: CAWSVVRGVDTQYF.